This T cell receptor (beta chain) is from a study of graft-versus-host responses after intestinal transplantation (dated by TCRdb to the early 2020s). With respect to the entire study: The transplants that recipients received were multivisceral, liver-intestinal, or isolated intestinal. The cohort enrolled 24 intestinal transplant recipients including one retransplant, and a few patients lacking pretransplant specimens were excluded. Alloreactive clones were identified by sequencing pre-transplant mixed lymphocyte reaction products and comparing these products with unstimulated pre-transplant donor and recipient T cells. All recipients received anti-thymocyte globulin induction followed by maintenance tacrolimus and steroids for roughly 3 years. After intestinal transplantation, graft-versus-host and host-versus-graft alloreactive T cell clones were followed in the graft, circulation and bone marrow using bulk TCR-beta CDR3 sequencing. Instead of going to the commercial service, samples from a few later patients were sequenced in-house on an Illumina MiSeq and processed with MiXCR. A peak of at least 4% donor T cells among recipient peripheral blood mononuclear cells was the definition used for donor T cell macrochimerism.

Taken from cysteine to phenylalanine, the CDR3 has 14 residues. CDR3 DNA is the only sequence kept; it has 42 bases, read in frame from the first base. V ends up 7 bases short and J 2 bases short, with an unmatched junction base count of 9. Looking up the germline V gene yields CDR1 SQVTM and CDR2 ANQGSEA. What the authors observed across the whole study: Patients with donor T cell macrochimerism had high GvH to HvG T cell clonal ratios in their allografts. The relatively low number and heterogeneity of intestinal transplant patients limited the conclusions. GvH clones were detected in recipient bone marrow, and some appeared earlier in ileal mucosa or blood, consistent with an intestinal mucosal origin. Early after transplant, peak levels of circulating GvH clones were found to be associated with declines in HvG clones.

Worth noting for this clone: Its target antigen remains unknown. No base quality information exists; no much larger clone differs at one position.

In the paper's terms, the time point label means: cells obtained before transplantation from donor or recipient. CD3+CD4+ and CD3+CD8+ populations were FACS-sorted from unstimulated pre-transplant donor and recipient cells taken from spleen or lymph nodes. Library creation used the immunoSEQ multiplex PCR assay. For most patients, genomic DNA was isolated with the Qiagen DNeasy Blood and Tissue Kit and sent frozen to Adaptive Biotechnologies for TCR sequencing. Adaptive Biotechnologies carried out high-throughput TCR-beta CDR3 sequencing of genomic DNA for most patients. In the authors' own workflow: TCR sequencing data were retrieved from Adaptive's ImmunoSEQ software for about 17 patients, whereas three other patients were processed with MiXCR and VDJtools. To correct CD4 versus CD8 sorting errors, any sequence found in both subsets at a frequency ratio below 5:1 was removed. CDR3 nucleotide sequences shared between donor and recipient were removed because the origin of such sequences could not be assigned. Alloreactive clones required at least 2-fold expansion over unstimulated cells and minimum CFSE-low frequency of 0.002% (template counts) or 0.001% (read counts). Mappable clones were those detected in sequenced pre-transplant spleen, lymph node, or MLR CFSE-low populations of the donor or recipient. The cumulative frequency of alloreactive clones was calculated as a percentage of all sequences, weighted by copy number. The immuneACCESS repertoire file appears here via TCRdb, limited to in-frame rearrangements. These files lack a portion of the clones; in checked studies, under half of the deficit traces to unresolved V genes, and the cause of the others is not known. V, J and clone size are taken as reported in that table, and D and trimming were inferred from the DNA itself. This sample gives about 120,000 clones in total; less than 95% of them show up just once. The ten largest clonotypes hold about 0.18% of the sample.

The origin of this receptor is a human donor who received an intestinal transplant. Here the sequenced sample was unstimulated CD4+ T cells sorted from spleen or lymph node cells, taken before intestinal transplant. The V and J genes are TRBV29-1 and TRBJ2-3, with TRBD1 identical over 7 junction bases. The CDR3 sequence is CSDPGGRSTDTQYF. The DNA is TGCAGCGACCCAGGGGGTAGGTCCACAGATACGCAGTATTTT.